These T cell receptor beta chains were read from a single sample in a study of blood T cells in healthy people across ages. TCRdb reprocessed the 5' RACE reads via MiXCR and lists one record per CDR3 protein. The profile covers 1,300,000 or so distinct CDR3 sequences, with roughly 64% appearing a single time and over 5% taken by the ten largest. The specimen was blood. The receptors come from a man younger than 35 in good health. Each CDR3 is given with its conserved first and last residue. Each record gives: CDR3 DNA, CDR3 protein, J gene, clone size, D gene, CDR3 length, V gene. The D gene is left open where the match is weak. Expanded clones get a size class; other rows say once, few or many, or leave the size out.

TGTGCCAGCAGCTTAGCCGTCCCGGGACAGGGTCTATGGCAAGCTTTCTTT	CASSLAVPGQGLWQAFF	TRBJ1-1	-	TRBD1	17	TRBV7-9
TGTGCCAGCAGCTTAGCCAGATACACCGGGGAGCTGTTTTTT	CASSLARYTGELFF	TRBJ2-2	once	-	14	TRBV11-2
TGTGCCAGCTCACCAGTCCAGGGAGAAGAGACCCAGTACTTC	CASSPVQGEETQYF	TRBJ2-5	-	-	14	TRBV18
TGCGCCAGCAGCCAAGTCGGGAACGAGCAGTACTTC	CASSQVGNEQYF	TRBJ2-7	-	-	12	TRBV4-1
TGTGCCAGCAGCCGATCTGCTGGGTGGGATGAGCAGTTCTTC	CASSRSAGWDEQFF	TRBJ2-1	-	-	14	TRBV14
TGTGCCAGCAGCGGCAGCCTTCTCGACGAGCAGTACTTC	CASSGSLLDEQYF	TRBJ2-7	-	-	13	TRBV27
TGTGCCAGCAGCTCCTTAAAGAATGAGCAGTTCTTC	CASSSLKNEQFF	TRBJ2-1	-	-	12	TRBV11-2
TGCAGTGCTCCGGGGGACAATGAGCAGTTCTTC	CSAPGDNEQFF	TRBJ2-1	-	-	11	TRBV20-1
TGTGCCACCTGGGACACCTATGGCTACACCTTC	CATWDTYGYTF	TRBJ1-2	-	-	11	TRBV25-1
TGTGCCAGCAGTGAAAGGGGACTAGCGAGTAGATACAATGAGCAGTTCTTC	CASSERGLASRYNEQFF	TRBJ2-1	-	TRBD2	17	TRBV2
TGCAGTGCCCTAAAGACAGGGGGCGTTCTCGAGCAGTACTTC	CSALKTGGVLEQYF	TRBJ2-7	-	TRBD1	14	TRBV20-1
TGTGCTAGTGCCACGGGACAGGGGAGGTCCGGGGAGCTGTTTTTT	CASATGQGRSGELFF	TRBJ2-2	few	TRBD1	15	TRBV12-5
TGCGCCAGCAGCCAAGACCCGGGACAGGGACGCAATGAGCAGCTCTTC	CASSQDPGQGRNEQLF	TRBJ2-1	-	TRBD1	16	TRBV4-1
TGTGCCAGCAGCCTCGTATGGCGTTGGGCGGGACTCCAAGAGACCCAGTACTTC	CASSLVWRWAGLQETQYF	TRBJ2-5	-	-	18	TRBV4-2
TGCAGCGTTGAAGAGATGACTGAAGCTTTCTTT	CSVEEMTEAFF	TRBJ1-1	-	-	11	TRBV29-1
TGTGCCAGCAGCTTACACAGGGATGGAGATACGCAGTATTTT	CASSLHRDGDTQYF	TRBJ2-3	-	-	14	TRBV7-6
TGTGCCAGCAGTGAAATTGCAGGGGCAGTGACTGAAGCTTTCTTT	CASSEIAGAVTEAFF	TRBJ1-1	once	-	15	TRBV6-5
TGCAGCGTTTTGACAGGGGGGTACAATGAGCAGTTCTTC	CSVLTGGYNEQFF	TRBJ2-1	-	TRBD1	13	TRBV29-1
TGCGCCAGCAGCTTGCCGCATCGGCAGGGGGTGGGCGAGCAGTACTTC	CASSLPHRQGVGEQYF	TRBJ2-7	once	TRBD1	16	TRBV5-1
TGTGCCAGCAGTGAGAGACAGGATAGCTCTGGGGCCAACGTCCTGACTTTC	CASSERQDSSGANVLTF	TRBJ2-6	few	-	17	TRBV25-1
TGTGCCAGCAGCTCCTTTACAGGGGGAGGCTCCTACGAGCAGTACTTC	CASSSFTGGGSYEQYF	TRBJ2-7	-	TRBD1	16	TRBV6-5
TGTGCCAGCAGCCCCCAACTGACGATCCAGCCCCAGCATTTT	CASSPQLTIQPQHF	TRBJ1-5	few	-	14	TRBV12-3/TRBV12-4
TGCGCCAGCAGGGTAGCGGGGGAACATCACGAACAGTACTTC	CASRVAGEHHEQYF	TRBJ2-7	-	TRBD2	14	TRBV10-2
TGTGCCAGCAGACCATTCGGCGGGGGGGCCTACAATGAGCAGTTCTTC	CASRPFGGGAYNEQFF	TRBJ2-1	-	TRBD2	16	TRBV12-3/TRBV12-4
TGTGCCAGCAGCTTACTACTGACGACAGTCTCCTACGAGCAGTACTTC	CASSLLLTTVSYEQYF	TRBJ2-7	-	-	16	TRBV7-8
TGCAGTGCTAGTAGAGGAGTTAGGGGACTAGCGGGGGAGCAGTTCTTC	CSASRGVRGLAGEQFF	TRBJ2-1	once	TRBD2	16	TRBV20-1
TGTGCCAGCAGCTCGCTAGACAGGGTTGTTTACGAGCAGTACTTC	CASSSLDRVVYEQYF	TRBJ2-7	few	TRBD1	15	TRBV7-9
TGCAGTGCTAACAGCGTTCCCGTATCCACAGATACGCAGTATTTT	CSANSVPVSTDTQYF	TRBJ2-3	-	-	15	TRBV20-1
TGCAGTGCTAGAATGGATGACCGCCAGCATTTT	CSARMDDRQHF	TRBJ1-5	-	-	11	TRBV20-1
TGTGCCAGCAGCTCGGACAGGGAGCGTGCAGATACGCAGTATTTT	CASSSDRERADTQYF	TRBJ2-3	-	TRBD1	15	TRBV7-9
TGCGCCAGCAACCAGAGTACCAAAAACATTCAGTACTTC	CASNQSTKNIQYF	TRBJ2-4	-	-	13	TRBV4-3